This record covers a single T cell receptor (beta chain). The source of the sample is a study of shared clonotypes between healthy human individuals. TCRdb's table, derived via immunoSEQ multiplex PCR, lists solely in-frame clones and lacks some. This table has more than 2 million clones, over 85% appearing once. Per the germline V gene, CDR1 is MDHEN and CDR2 is SYDVKM. This CDR3 region has 18 residues. Unmatched junction bases numbered 10, after V lost 4 bases and J lost 0 bases. The chain recombines TRBV28 with TRBJ1-5; 9 bases are a match to TRBD1. This TCR was sampled from a man between 18 and 29 years old in good health. The sample consisted of naive CD4+ T cells sorted from blood. Subset here: CD45RA+ positively selected. DNA for the CDR3: TGTGCCAGCAGTTCGGGACAGGGCGGGCCCTATAGCAATCAGCCCCAGCATTTT. It translates to CASSSGQGGPYSNQPQHF.